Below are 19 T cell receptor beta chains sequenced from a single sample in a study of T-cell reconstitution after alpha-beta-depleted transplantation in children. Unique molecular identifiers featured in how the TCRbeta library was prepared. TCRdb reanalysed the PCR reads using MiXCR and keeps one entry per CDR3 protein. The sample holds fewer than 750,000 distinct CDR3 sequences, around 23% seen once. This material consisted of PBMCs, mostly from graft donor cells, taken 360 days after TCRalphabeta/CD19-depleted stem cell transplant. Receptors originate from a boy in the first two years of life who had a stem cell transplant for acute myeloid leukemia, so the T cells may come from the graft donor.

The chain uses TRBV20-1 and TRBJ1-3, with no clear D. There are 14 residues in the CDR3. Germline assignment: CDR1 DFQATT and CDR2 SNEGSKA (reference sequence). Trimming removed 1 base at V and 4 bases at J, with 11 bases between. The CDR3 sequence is CSARVDSYGNTIYF. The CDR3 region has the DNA TGCAGTGCTAGAGTGGATTCTTACGGAAACACCATATATTTT.

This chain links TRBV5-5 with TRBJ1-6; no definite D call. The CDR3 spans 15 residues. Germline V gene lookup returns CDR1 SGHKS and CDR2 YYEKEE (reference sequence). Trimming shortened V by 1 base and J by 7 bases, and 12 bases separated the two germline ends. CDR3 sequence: CASSLQLLGNSPLHF. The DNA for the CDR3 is TGTGCCAGCAGCTTGCAACTCCTCGGGAATTCACCCCTCCACTTT.

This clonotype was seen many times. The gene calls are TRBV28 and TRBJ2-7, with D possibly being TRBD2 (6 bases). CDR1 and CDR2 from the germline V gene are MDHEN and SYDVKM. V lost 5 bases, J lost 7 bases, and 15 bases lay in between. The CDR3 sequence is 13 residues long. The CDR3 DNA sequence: TGTGCCAGCAGTCCCGGGACTTTGGAGGAGCAGTACGTC. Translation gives CASSPGTLEEQYV.

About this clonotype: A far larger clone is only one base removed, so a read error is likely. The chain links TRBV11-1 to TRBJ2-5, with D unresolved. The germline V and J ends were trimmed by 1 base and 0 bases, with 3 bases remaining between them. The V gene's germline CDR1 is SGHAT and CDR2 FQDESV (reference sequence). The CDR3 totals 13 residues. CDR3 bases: TGTGCCAGCAGCTTAGGCCACCAAGAGACCCAGTACTTC. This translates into CASSLGHQETQYF.

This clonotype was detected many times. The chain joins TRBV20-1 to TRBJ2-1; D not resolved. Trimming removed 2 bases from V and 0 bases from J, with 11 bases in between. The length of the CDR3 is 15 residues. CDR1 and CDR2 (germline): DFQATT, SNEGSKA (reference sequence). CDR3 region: CSARRAFSSYNEQFF. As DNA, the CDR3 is TGCAGTGCTAGACGGGCCTTTAGCTCCTACAATGAGCAGTTCTTC.

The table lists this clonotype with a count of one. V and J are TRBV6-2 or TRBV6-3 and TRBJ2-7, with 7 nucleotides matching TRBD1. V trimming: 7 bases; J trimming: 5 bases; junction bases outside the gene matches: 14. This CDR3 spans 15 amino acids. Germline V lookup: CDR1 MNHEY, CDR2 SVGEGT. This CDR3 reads CASTSLRTGTHEQYF. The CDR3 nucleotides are TGTGCCAGCACCTCACTCAGGACAGGAACCCACGAGCAGTACTTC.

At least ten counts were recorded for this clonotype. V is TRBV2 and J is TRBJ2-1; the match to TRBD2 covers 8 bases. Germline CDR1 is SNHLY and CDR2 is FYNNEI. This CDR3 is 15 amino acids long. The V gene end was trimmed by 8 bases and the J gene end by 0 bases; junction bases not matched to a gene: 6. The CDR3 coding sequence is TGTGCCAGCGCTAGCGGGCGTAGCTCCTACAATGAGCAGTTCTTC. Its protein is CASASGRSSYNEQFF.

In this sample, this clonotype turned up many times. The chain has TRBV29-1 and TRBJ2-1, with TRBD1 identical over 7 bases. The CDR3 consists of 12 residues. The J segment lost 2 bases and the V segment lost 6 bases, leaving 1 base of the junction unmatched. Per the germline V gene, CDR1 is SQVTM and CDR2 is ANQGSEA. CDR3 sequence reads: CSVGQAYNEQFF. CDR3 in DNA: TGCAGCGTAGGACAGGCCTACAATGAGCAGTTCTTC.

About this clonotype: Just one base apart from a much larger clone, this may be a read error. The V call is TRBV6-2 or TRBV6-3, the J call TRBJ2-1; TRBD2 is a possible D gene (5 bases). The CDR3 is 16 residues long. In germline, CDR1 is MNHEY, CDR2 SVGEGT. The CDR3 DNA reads TGTGCCAGCAGTTACGTCGGCGGGTCCCTCTACAATGAGCAGATCTTC. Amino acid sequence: CASSYVGGSLYNEQIF.

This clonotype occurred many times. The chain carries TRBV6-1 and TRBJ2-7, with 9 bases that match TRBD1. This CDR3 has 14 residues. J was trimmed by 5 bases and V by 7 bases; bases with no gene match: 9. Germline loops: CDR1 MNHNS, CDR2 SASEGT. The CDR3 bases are TGTGCCAGCAAACCGGGACAGGGTAGCCACGAGCAGTACGTC. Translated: CASKPGQGSHEQYV.

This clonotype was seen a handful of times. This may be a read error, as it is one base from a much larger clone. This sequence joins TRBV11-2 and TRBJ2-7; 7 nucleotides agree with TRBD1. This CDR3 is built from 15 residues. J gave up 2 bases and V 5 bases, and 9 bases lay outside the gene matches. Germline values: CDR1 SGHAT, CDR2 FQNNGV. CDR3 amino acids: CASSLGRDRTYEQYF. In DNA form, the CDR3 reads TGTGCCAGCAGCCTGGGAAGGGACAGAACCTACGAGCAGTACTTC.

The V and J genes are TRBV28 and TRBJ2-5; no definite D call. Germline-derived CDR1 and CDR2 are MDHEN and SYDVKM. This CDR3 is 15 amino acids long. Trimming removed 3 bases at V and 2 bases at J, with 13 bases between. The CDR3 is CASSFTPTVQETQYF. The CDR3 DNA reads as TGTGCCAGCAGTTTTACACCGACGGTACAAGAGACCCAGTACTTC.

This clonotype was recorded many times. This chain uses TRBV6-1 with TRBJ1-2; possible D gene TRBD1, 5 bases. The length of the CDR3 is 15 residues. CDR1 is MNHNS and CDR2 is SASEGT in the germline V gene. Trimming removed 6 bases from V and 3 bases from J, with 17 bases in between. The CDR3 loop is CASRLRGDGYYGYTF. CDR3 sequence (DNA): TGTGCCAGCAGACTGAGAGGGGACGGCTACTATGGCTACACCTTC.

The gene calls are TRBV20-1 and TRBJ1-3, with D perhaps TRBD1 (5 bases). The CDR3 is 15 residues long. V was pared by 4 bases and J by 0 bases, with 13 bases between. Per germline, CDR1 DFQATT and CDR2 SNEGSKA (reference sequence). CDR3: CSATSRGSSGNTIYF. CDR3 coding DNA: TGCAGTGCTACCTCCCGGGGCAGCTCTGGAAACACCATATATTTT.

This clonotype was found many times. CDR3 bases: TGTGCCAGCGGAGGGGTGGATATAGCCAAAAACATTCAGTACTTC. This encodes CASGGVDIAKNIQYF. The chain has TRBV25-1 and TRBJ2-4; maybe TRBD2 (6 bases). Per the germline V gene, CDR1 is MGHDK and CDR2 is SYGVNS. This CDR3 is 15 amino acids long. V was pared by 8 bases and J by 0 bases, with 14 bases between.

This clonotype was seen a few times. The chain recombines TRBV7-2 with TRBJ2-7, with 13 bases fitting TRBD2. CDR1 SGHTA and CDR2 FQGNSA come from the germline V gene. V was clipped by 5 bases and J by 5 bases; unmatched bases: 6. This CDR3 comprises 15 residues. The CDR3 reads CASSTRTSGGDEQYF. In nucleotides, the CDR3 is TGTGCCAGCAGCACCCGGACTAGCGGGGGTGACGAGCAGTACTTC.

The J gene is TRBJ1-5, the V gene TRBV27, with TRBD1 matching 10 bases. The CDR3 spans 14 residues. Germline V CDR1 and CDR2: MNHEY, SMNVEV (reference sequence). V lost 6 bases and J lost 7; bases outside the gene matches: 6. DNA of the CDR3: TGTGCCAGCAGCCCTGGGACAGGGGAACAGCCCCAGCATTTT. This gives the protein CASSPGTGEQPQHF.

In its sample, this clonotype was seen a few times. CDR3 residues: CASSYSIGELFF. In nucleotides, the CDR3 is TGTGCCAGCAGTTACTCGATCGGGGAGCTGTTTTTT. This chain uses TRBV6-5 with TRBJ2-2, with D hard to call. The V end lost 0 bases, the J end lost 7 bases, and 3 bases lay between the germline ends. The CDR3 totals 12 residues. From germline, CDR1 is MNHEY and CDR2 SVGAGI.

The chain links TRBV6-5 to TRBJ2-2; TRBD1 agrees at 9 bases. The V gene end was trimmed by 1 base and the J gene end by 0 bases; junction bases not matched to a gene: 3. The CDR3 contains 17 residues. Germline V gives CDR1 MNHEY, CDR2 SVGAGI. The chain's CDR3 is CASSYFGTGTNTGELFF. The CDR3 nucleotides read TGTGCCAGCAGTTACTTCGGGACAGGGACGAACACCGGGGAGCTGTTTTTT.